The 20 T cell receptor beta chains in this list originate from one sample, sequenced in a study of control samples from healthy donors and cancer patients. Clones were read by immunoSEQ multiplex PCR, and TCRdb kept only the in-frame ones, dropping some. The sample includes about 59,000 clones, roughly 90% of them seen just once. The sample was PBMCs. These receptors all stem from a man in his forties or fifties with colorectal cancer.

The chain is built from TRBV9 and TRBJ2-7, with no clear D. The CDR3 runs 13 residues. The germline V gene has CDR1 SGDLS and CDR2 YYNGEE. The V and J ends lost 0 bases and 7 bases respectively, with 11 bases between them. The CDR3 DNA reads as TGTGCCAGCAGCGTAGCTACGGGCCGGGAGCAGTACTTC. The encoded protein is CASSVATGREQYF.

J is TRBJ1-2 and V is TRBV25-1; TRBD1 matches at 9 bases. The germline V gene encodes CDR1 MGHDK and CDR2 SYGVNS. The CDR3 totals 14 residues. V was clipped by 8 bases and J by 8 bases; unmatched bases: 12. CDR3 residues: CASFPGQGADGYTF. CDR3 sequence (DNA): TGTGCCAGCTTTCCGGGACAGGGAGCAGACGGCTACACCTTC.

The chain has TRBV5-4 and TRBJ2-5; the D gene is possibly TRBD1 (6 bases). Trimming took off 4 bases at V and 4 bases at J, with 14 bases between the two ends. Germline V CDR1 and CDR2: SGHNT, YYREEE (reference sequence). The length of the CDR3 is 14 residues. The CDR3 is CASSGQNILETQYF. Here the CDR3 DNA reads TGTGCCAGCAGCGGACAGAATATTTTAGAGACCCAGTACTTC. Looking up the rest from reference TRBV5-4 and TRBJ2-5 gives the full variable domain: ETGVTQSPTHLIKTRGQQVTLRCSSQSGHNTVSWYQQALGQGPQFIFQYYREEENGRGNFPPRFSGLQFPNYSSELNVNALELDDSALYLCASSGQNILETQYFGPGTRLLVL.

J is TRBJ1-5 and V is TRBV6-4, with D perhaps matching TRBD1 (6 bases). Between the trimmed V and J ends, which lost 8 bases and 0 bases, there was a span of 14 bases. The CDR3 runs 15 residues. CDR1 is MRHNA, CDR2 SNTAGT, per germline. The CDR3 coding sequence is TGTGCCAGCGGTAACAGGGACGGTAGCAATCAGCCCCAGCATTTT. Its protein product is CASGNRDGSNQPQHF.

This rearrangement joins TRBV3-1 (or the pseudogene TRBV3-2) to TRBJ2-7; 9 bases align to TRBD1. This CDR3 region has 15 residues. V gave up 3 bases and J gave up 4 bases; unmatched junction bases: 7. CDR1 and CDR2 from the germline V gene are LGHDT and YNNKEL (reference sequence). The CDR3 sequence: CASSQSGTGSYEQYF. For the CDR3, the DNA is TGTGCCAGCAGCCAGTCCGGGACAGGGAGTTACGAGCAGTACTTC.

The chain uses TRBV11-2 and TRBJ2-5; no firm D call. Per germline, CDR1 SGHAT and CDR2 FQNNGV. V was cut by 5 bases and J by 5 bases, with 9 bases left in between. The CDR3 has 12 residues. The DNA of the CDR3 is TGTGCCAGCAGCCGACGGCCGGAGACCCAGTACTTC. It is translated as CASSRRPETQYF.

V gene TRBV6-5 combines with J gene TRBJ1-1, with D possibly being TRBD1 (6 bases). The CDR3 totals 13 residues. The germline V and J ends were trimmed by 7 bases and 1 base, with 10 bases remaining between them. Germline V gives CDR1 MNHEY, CDR2 SVGAGI. The CDR3 region has the DNA TGTGCCAGCACCTTACAGGGGAACACTGAAGCTTTCTTT. Its protein product is CASTLQGNTEAFF.

The chain links TRBV4-3 to TRBJ1-1; the D gene is possibly TRBD1 (5 bases). In germline, CDR1 is LGHNA, CDR2 YSLEER. CDR3 length: 16 amino acids. Deletions cut 6 bases from V and 1 base from J, with 18 bases between. In nucleotides, the CDR3 is TGCGCCAGCAGAGGGACCGACCTGGTGGGGAACACTGAAGCTTTCTTT. Residues: CASRGTDLVGNTEAFF.

The chain joins TRBV27 to TRBJ1-2, with no clear D. Trimming cost V 6 bases and J 4 bases, with 12 bases left between them. CDR3 length equals 13 residues. CDR1 and CDR2 from the germline V gene are MNHEY and SMNVEV (reference sequence). The CDR3 sequence: CASSPRGIYGYTF. In nucleotides, the CDR3 is TGTGCCAGCAGCCCTAGAGGAATCTATGGCTACACCTTC.

V gene TRBV7-9 combines with J gene TRBJ1-6; D ambiguous. Trimming took 5 bases from V and 10 from J, leaving 12 bases between them. CDR1 SEHNR and CDR2 FQNEAQ come from the germline V gene (reference sequence). The length of the CDR3 is 13 residues. In nucleotides, the CDR3 is TGTGCCAGCAGCCATAATCAACAGTCACCCCTCCACTTT. Its translation: CASSHNQQSPLHF.

J is TRBJ2-1 and V is TRBV14, with TRBD1 matching over 9 bases. V dropped 4 bases and J dropped 6; count of bases not matched to a gene: 1. In germline, CDR1 is SGHDN, CDR2 FVKESK. CDR3 length equals 13 residues. The CDR3 DNA follows: TGTGCCAGCAGCCCGACAGGGGGCAATGAGCAGTTCTTC. Its protein is CASSPTGGNEQFF.

This sequence joins TRBV7-9 and TRBJ1-2, with 9 bases that match TRBD1. This CDR3 has 15 amino acids. CDR1 and CDR2 from the germline V gene are SEHNR and FQNEAQ (reference sequence). V shed 5 bases, J shed 7 bases, and the junction held 11 bases outside the gene matches. The CDR3 sequence: CASSPGDREGSGYTF. The CDR3 DNA reads TGTGCCAGCAGCCCCGGGGACAGGGAGGGAAGTGGCTACACCTTC.

This chain connects TRBV6-6 to TRBJ1-1; D is unclear. The length of the CDR3 is 14 residues. The V and J ends lost 7 bases and 0 bases respectively, with 12 bases between them. Germline lookup yields CDR1 MNHNY and CDR2 SVGAGI (reference sequence). The CDR3 is CASTPKALNTEAFF. Here the CDR3 DNA reads TGTGCCAGCACCCCCAAAGCGTTGAACACTGAAGCTTTCTTT.

This sequence joins TRBV9 and TRBJ1-2; D might be TRBD1 (6 bases). The V gene lost 5 bases and the J gene lost 4 bases, with 18 bases spanning the gap. This CDR3 is 15 amino acids long. Germline lookup yields CDR1 SGDLS and CDR2 YYNGEE. CDR3 DNA: TGTGCCAGCAGGGGGGGCAGGGGACTCAGCTATGGCTACACCTTC. This translates into CASRGGRGLSYGYTF.

This chain uses TRBV19 with TRBJ1-5, with D tentatively TRBD1 (5 bases). V was cut by 7 bases and J by 0 bases, with 13 bases left in between. CDR3 length equals 15 residues. Germline V gives CDR1 LNHDA, CDR2 SQIVND (reference sequence). The CDR3, as DNA: TGTGCCAGTACCCCTGGGGGTCATAGCAATCAGCCCCAGCATTTT. Encoded protein: CASTPGGHSNQPQHF.

V gene TRBV6-5 combines with J gene TRBJ2-7, with D unresolved. V was shortened by 0 bases and J by 5 bases, with 8 bases between the two germline ends. CDR1 MNHEY and CDR2 SVGAGI come from the germline V gene. This CDR3 contains 13 residues. CDR3 amino acids: CASSYSGQDEQYF. The CDR3 DNA reads as TGTGCCAGCAGTTACTCTGGGCAGGACGAGCAGTACTTC.

This clone was found once. This chain connects TRBV5-1 to TRBJ1-5; possibly TRBD1 for D (5 bases). CDR3 length equals 15 residues. V was shortened by 0 bases and J by 1 base, with 8 bases between the two germline ends. Germline assignment: CDR1 SGHRS and CDR2 YFSETQ. This chain's CDR3 is CASSLGQGSNQPQHF. Written as DNA, the CDR3 is TGCGCCAGCAGCTTGGGGCAGGGCAGCAATCAGCCCCAGCATTTT. Variable domain in full (rest from reference TRBV5-1 and TRBJ1-5): KAGVTQTPRYLIKTRGQQVTLSCSPISGHRSVSWYQQTPGQGLQFLFEYFSETQRNKGNFPGRFSGRQFSNSRSEMNVSTLELGDSALYLCASSLGQGSNQPQHFGDGTRLSIL.

V and J are TRBV7-9 and TRBJ2-2, with TRBD2 as a possible D gene (5 bases). The CDR3 runs 14 residues. V was trimmed by 3 bases and J by 4 bases, leaving 9 bases between them. Germline V gene lookup returns CDR1 SEHNR and CDR2 FQNEAQ (reference sequence). The CDR3: CASSFDGGTGELFF. The DNA for the CDR3 is TGTGCCAGCAGCTTTGATGGAGGCACCGGGGAGCTGTTTTTT.

The J gene is TRBJ2-2, the V gene TRBV27, with a weak D call TRBD1 (6 bases). Per the germline V gene, CDR1 is MNHEY and CDR2 is SMNVEV (reference sequence). The CDR3 runs 16 residues. V lost 7 bases to trimming and J lost 5 bases, with 20 bases between them. CDR3 in amino acids: CASTEFGTSRTGELFF. In DNA, the CDR3 is TGTGCCAGCACGGAGTTCGGGACAAGTAGAACCGGGGAGCTGTTTTTT.

CDR3 loop: CASSLGAGIDGYTF. In nucleotides, the CDR3 is TGCGCCAGCAGCTTGGGCGCAGGGATAGATGGCTACACCTTC. The chain carries TRBV5-1 and TRBJ1-2, with D perhaps matching TRBD1 (5 bases). The CDR3 has 14 residues. The germline V and J ends were trimmed by 0 bases and 6 bases, with 12 bases remaining between them. Germline values: CDR1 SGHRS, CDR2 YFSETQ.